This T cell receptor (beta chain) was identified during a study of blood T cell repertoires in COVID-19. Study information: The United States, Italy and Spain provided the acute and convalescent COVID-19 samples.

The CDR3 extends over 14 amino acids. In germline, CDR1 is SGHTA, CDR2 FQGNSA. The ends lost 5 bases at V and 7 bases at J; junction bases unmatched: 7. Libraries were prepared by immunoSEQ multiplex PCR; TCRdb keeps only in-frame clonotypes and omits some of them. The table shows 60,000 to 90,000 clones, with about 83% occurring only once. This clonotype was sampled from a woman aged 80 or over with active or convalescent COVID-19. The sample comprised peripheral blood. The chain uses TRBV7-2 and TRBJ2-2, with TRBD2 matching 7 bases. CDR3 DNA: TGTGCCAGCAGCCTTGGGGAGGGGATCGGGGAGCTGTTTTTT. Its protein is CASSLGEGIGELFF. Drawing the rest from reference TRBV7-2 and TRBJ2-2, the complete variable domain is GAGVSQSPSNKVTEKGKDVELRCDPISGHTALYWYRQSLGQGLEFLIYFQGNSAPDKSGLPSDRFSAERTGGSVSTLTIQRTQQEDSAVYLCASSLGEGIGELFFGEGSRLTVL.